The 8 T cell receptor beta chains listed next were all sequenced from one sample in a study of identical twins' blood T cells. TCRdb redid the calling of the 5' RACE reads with MiXCR, one entry per CDR3 protein. The sample lists 350,000 to 400,000 distinct CDR3 sequences, under 30% occurring once. Input material: PBMCs. These receptors came from a woman aged 18 to 49 in good health.

This clonotype was counted at least ten times. V usage is TRBV20-1 and J usage is TRBJ2-5; 13 nucleotides line up with TRBD2. CDR1 and CDR2 from the germline V gene are DFQATT and SNEGSKA (reference sequence). The CDR3 is 15 residues long. V lost 6 bases and J lost 5; bases outside the gene matches: 9. The CDR3 loop reads CSASTSGGPGETQYF. The CDR3 DNA reads as TGCAGTGCCTCGACTAGCGGGGGGCCTGGCGAGACCCAGTACTTC.

Notes on this clonotype: A junction boundary mismatches the germline segment, possibly from a read error. This chain joins TRBV2 and TRBJ1-1; tentatively, D is TRBD1 (6 bases). Germline V lookup: CDR1 SNHLY, CDR2 FYNNEI. This CDR3 has 13 residues. The CDR3 coding sequence is TGTGCCAGCACTGGGACAAGCGGCACTGAAACTTTCTTT. Protein product: CASTGTSGTETFF.

The J gene is TRBJ1-3, the V gene TRBV9, with D possibly being TRBD1 (6 bases). The ends were cut back, 4 bases at V and 0 bases at J, with 14 bases in the middle. Per the germline V gene, CDR1 is SGDLS and CDR2 is YYNGEE. The CDR3 runs to 16 residues. The CDR3 bases are TGTGCCAGCAGCTCCCGACAGGTTAGCTCTGGAAACACCATATATTTT. Amino acids: CASSSRQVSSGNTIYF.

This clonotype was observed a few times. The chain combines TRBV7-8 with TRBJ2-3; D is unresolved. The CDR3 sequence is 15 residues long. Between the trimmed V and J ends, which lost 5 bases and 8 bases, there was a span of 20 bases. Germline lookup yields CDR1 SGHVS and CDR2 FQNEAQ. The CDR3 DNA sequence: TGTGCCAGCAGCACCCCACCAGGTGTTATCGGTACGCAGTATTTT. Protein sequence: CASSTPPGVIGTQYF.

There are many counts of this clonotype. The rearrangement uses TRBV4-3 and TRBJ2-1; D remains ambiguous. This CDR3 contains 16 residues. Germline CDR1 reads LGHNA; CDR2 reads YSLEER. V gave up 0 bases and J gave up 5 bases, with 14 bases separating them. CDR3 sequence reads: CASSQDPHMNDNEQFF. The CDR3 nucleotides read TGCGCCAGCAGCCAAGATCCCCACATGAACGACAATGAGCAGTTCTTC.

This chain uses TRBV7-2 with TRBJ2-3; D is ambiguous. The germline CDR1 and CDR2 sequences are SGHTA and FQGNSA. The CDR3 is 12 amino acids. The V and J ends lost 1 base and 8 bases respectively, with 7 bases between them. The DNA of the CDR3 is TGTGCCAGCAGCTTAGAGGCTAGTACGCAGTATTTT. Its translation: CASSLEASTQYF.

This clonotype was seen a handful of times. The chain couples TRBV20-1 to TRBJ1-2; D is ambiguous. From germline, CDR1 is DFQATT and CDR2 SNEGSKA (reference sequence). There are 14 residues in the CDR3. V shed 8 bases and J shed 0 bases, with 16 bases lying between them. CDR3 sequence reads: CSPWKGGTNYGYTF. CDR3 DNA: TGCAGTCCATGGAAGGGTGGGACTAACTATGGCTACACCTTC.

The chain links TRBV7-9 to TRBJ1-2, with D possibly matching TRBD1 (6 bases). The V gene lost 3 bases and the J gene lost 5 bases, with 13 bases spanning the gap. CDR1 and CDR2 (germline): SEHNR, FQNEAQ (reference sequence). This CDR3 region has 14 residues. For the CDR3, the DNA is TGTGCCAGCAGCTTCTCGACAGGCGGGTATGGCTACACCTTC. Its protein is CASSFSTGGYGYTF.